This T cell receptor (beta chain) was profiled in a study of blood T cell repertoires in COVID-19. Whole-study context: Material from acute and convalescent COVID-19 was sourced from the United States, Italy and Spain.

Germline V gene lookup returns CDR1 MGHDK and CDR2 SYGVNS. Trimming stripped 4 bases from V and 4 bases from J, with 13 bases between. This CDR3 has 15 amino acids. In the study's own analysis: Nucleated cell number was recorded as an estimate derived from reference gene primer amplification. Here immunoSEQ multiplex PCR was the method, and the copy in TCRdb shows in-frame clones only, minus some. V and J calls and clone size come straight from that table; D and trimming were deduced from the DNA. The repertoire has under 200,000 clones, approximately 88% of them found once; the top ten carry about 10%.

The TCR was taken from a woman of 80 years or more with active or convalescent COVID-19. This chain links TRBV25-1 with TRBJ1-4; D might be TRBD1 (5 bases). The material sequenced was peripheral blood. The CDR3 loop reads CASSARDSLNEKLFF. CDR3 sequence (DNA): TGTGCCAGCAGTGCCCGAGACAGCCTTAATGAAAAACTGTTTTTT.